Sequencing of this T cell receptor (beta chain) was carried out in a study of T cells in Graves' hyperthyroidism and ophthalmopathy. Whole-study results and caveats: From stable hyperthyroidism, ophthalmopathy was separated by a 13 V-J model.

Amplification of TCR beta CDR3 regions was performed using RNA transcripts as template. During a first-round RT-PCR of the TCR CDR3, the HTBI primer set was used. TCRdb reprocessed the multiplex PCR reads with MiXCR, giving one entry per CDR3 protein. The table includes 480,000 or so distinct CDR3 sequences, 40% to 50% detected once. Trimming took off 2 bases at V and 1 base at J, with 6 bases between the two ends. In germline, CDR1 is LGHDT, CDR2 YNNKEL (reference sequence). There are 13 residues in the CDR3. In its sample, this clonotype was seen a few times. Its antigen is currently unknown. A patient was excluded if there was uncontrolled infection, other autoimmune disease, pregnancy or lactation.

This receptor was identified in an adult woman with Graves' disease, either hyperthyroidism or ophthalmopathy (not recorded which). Material: peripheral blood or thyroid tissue (not recorded which). V and J are TRBV3-1 and TRBJ2-7; D is uncertain. The CDR3 DNA reads as TGTGCCAGCAGCCAAAGGCTTTCCTACGAGCAGTACTTC. This translates into CASSQRLSYEQYF.